The 15 T cell receptor beta chains below were found in one sample sequenced in a study of blood T cell repertoires in COVID-19. Profiled with immunoSEQ multiplex PCR; TCRdb holds only in-frame clones, not every one. The sample lists about 38,000 clones; around nine tenths were seen once. The sample taken for sequencing was peripheral blood. Receptor source: a man between 65 and 79 years old with active COVID-19.

This clone was found once. J is TRBJ2-1 and V is TRBV7-3; 9 positions match TRBD2. The germline V gene encodes CDR1 SGHTA and CDR2 FQGTGA. The CDR3 loop spans 19 amino acids. With 5 bases clipped from V and 1 base from J, the junction kept 15 bases outside the gene matches. CDR3 in amino acids: CASSLGGSAGGGSYNEQFF. The CDR3 nucleotides are TGTGCCAGCAGCCTGGGGGGTTCAGCGGGAGGCGGGTCCTACAATGAGCAGTTCTTC.

This clone was picked up a small number of times. This rearrangement joins TRBV5-4 to TRBJ2-2; no clear D gene. This CDR3 is built from 14 residues. V lost 3 bases, J lost 4 bases, and 10 bases lay in between. Germline values: CDR1 SGHNT, CDR2 YYREEE (reference sequence). CDR3 coding DNA: TGTGCCAGCAGCTCCCACGGTCGCACCGGGGAGCTGTTTTTT. Translated: CASSSHGRTGELFF.

This chain joins TRBV7-2 and TRBJ1-2; TRBD1 matches at 10 bases. CDR1 and CDR2 from the germline V gene are SGHTA and FQGNSA. Trimming cost V 0 bases and J 7 bases; bases outside gene matches: 5. CDR3 length: 15 residues. The CDR3 nucleotides are TGTGCCAGCAGCTTAGCCGGGACAGGGGCCTCTGGCTACACCTTC. Its protein is CASSLAGTGASGYTF.

The genes are TRBV10-3 and TRBJ2-7; maybe TRBD1 (6 bases). Per germline, CDR1 ENHRY and CDR2 SYGVKD. The CDR3 covers 13 residues. V was clipped by 8 bases and J by 6 bases, with 17 bases between them. The CDR3 spells CAIGGGQTGEQYF. As DNA, the CDR3 is TGTGCCATCGGAGGCGGACAGACGGGCGAGCAGTACTTC.

In this sample, this clone turned up a few times. This rearrangement joins TRBV19 to TRBJ2-1, with 9 positions matching TRBD2. V lost 1 base to trimming and J lost 5 bases; unmatched junction nucleotides: 6. The germline CDR1 and CDR2 sequences are LNHDA and SQIVND (reference sequence). This CDR3 is built from 16 residues. The CDR3 here is CASSIGAGGPNNEQFF. Written as DNA, the CDR3 is TGTGCCAGTAGTATAGGTGCGGGAGGGCCCAACAATGAGCAGTTCTTC.

The chain combines TRBV11-2 with TRBJ2-3, with TRBD2 matching over 10 bases. In germline, CDR1 is SGHAT, CDR2 FQNNGV. V shed 0 bases and J 4 bases; nucleotides not matched to a gene: 4. The CDR3 loop spans 16 amino acids. The CDR3 coding sequence is TGTGCCAGCAGCTTAGAGCCTAGCGGGGGTGCAGATACGCAGTATTTT. Translation: CASSLEPSGGADTQYF.

The rearrangement links TRBV6-2 or TRBV6-3 to TRBJ2-3; D possibly corresponds to TRBD2 (6 bases). V was trimmed by 2 bases and J by 9 bases, leaving 9 bases between them. This CDR3 is 12 amino acids long. The V gene's germline CDR1 is MNHEY and CDR2 SVGEGT. CDR3: CASSYRGVTQYF. The CDR3 bases are TGTGCCAGCAGTTACCGCGGGGTGACGCAGTATTTT.

As to this clone: The same CDR3 is also encoded by other DNA sequences in this sample. The CDR3 nucleotides are TGTGCCAGCAGCTTAAGCGGGGGCACCGGGGAGCTGTTTTTT. This codes for CASSLSGGTGELFF. V usage is TRBV7-2 and J usage is TRBJ2-2, with TRBD2 matching 8 bases. V shed 2 bases and J 4 bases; nucleotides not matched to a gene: 0. CDR1 and CDR2 from the germline V gene are SGHTA and FQGNSA. The CDR3 sequence is 14 residues long.

CDR3 loop: CASSLTHEGRRNQPQHF. The CDR3 DNA reads as TGTGCCAGCAGCTTAACCCATGAGGGAAGGCGGAATCAGCCCCAGCATTTT. V usage is TRBV7-2 and J usage is TRBJ1-5; D gene unclear. CDR1 and CDR2 from the germline V gene are SGHTA and FQGNSA. V lost 2 bases and J 4 bases, leaving 18 bases between the germline ends. CDR3 length equals 17 residues.

The chain is built from TRBV18 and TRBJ1-4; no definite D call. V was cut by 2 bases and J by 8 bases, with 9 bases left in between. The CDR3 covers 13 residues. Germline CDR1 is KGHSH and CDR2 is LQKENI. The CDR3 DNA reads as TGTGCCAGCTCACCAAGGGAGTCCGAAAAACTGTTTTTT. This translates into CASSPRESEKLFF.

CDR3 amino acids: CASSVDRGYEQYF. CDR3 nucleotides: TGTGCCAGCAGCGTGGACAGGGGCTACGAGCAGTACTTC. The gene calls are TRBV9 and TRBJ2-7; 9 bases agree with TRBD1. CDR1 SGDLS and CDR2 YYNGEE come from the germline V gene. The CDR3 length is 13 residues. The V gene end was trimmed by 2 bases and the J gene end by 3 bases; junction bases not matched to a gene: 0. Drawing the rest from reference TRBV9 and TRBJ2-7, the complete variable domain is DSGVTQTPKHLITATGQRVTLRCSPRSGDLSVYWYQQSLDQGLQFLIQYYNGEERAKGNILERFSAQQFPDLHSELNLSSLELGDSALYFCASSVDRGYEQYFGPGTRLTVT.

The gene calls are TRBV29-1 and TRBJ2-5; TRBD2 matches 15 bases. CDR1 SQVTM and CDR2 ANQGSEA come from the germline V gene. The CDR3 length is 15 residues. J was trimmed by 4 bases and V by 5 bases; bases with no gene match: 5. The CDR3 loop is CSVWTSGRAGETQYF. Written as DNA, the CDR3 is TGCAGCGTTTGGACTAGCGGGAGGGCCGGAGAGACCCAGTACTTC.

The chain employs TRBV28 and TRBJ2-1; TRBD2 matches 11 bases. Germline-derived CDR1 and CDR2 are MDHEN and SYDVKM. This CDR3 spans 15 amino acids. With 4 bases clipped from V and 8 bases from J, the junction kept 7 bases outside the gene matches. CDR3 DNA: TGTGCCAGCAGTTCCTTAGCGGGGGGGCGGGATGAGCAGTTCTTC. Translating it yields CASSSLAGGRDEQFF.

This chain joins TRBV7-2 and TRBJ2-2; D is uncertain. The CDR3 is 14 amino acids. CDR1 and CDR2 from the germline V gene are SGHTA and FQGNSA. Trimming took 5 bases from V and 4 from J, leaving 11 bases between them. The CDR3 protein is CASSGAAATGELFF. The CDR3 coding sequence is TGTGCCAGCAGCGGCGCGGCAGCCACCGGGGAGCTGTTTTTT.

The chain couples TRBV7-8 to TRBJ1-2; tentatively, D is TRBD1 (5 bases). Germline values: CDR1 SGHVS, CDR2 FQNEAQ. Deletions cut 1 base from V and 1 base from J, with 16 bases between. The CDR3 runs to 17 residues. Here the CDR3 reads CASSLVGVPRGNYGYTF. CDR3 in DNA: TGTGCCAGCAGCTTAGTAGGGGTCCCTAGGGGTAACTATGGCTACACCTTC.